These 5 T cell receptor beta chains were sequenced from one sample in a study of blood T cell repertoires in COVID-19. Some clones are missing from TCRdb's copy, which holds only in-frame ones; the method was immunoSEQ multiplex PCR. The profile shows roughly 120,000 clones, 92% of them singletons. Sequencing was performed on peripheral blood. The receptor set was obtained from a man aged 50 to 60 with COVID-19, enrolled during active disease.

The chain combines TRBV5-8 with TRBJ1-4; 12 bases map to TRBD1. CDR1 is SGHTS and CDR2 is YDEGEE in the germline V gene. The CDR3 loop spans 17 amino acids. The junction had 9 bases not matched to a gene; V was cut back by 4 bases and J by 5 bases. CDR3 coding DNA: TGTGCCAGCAGCCCGGGGACAGGGGGCGGGTGGAATGAAAAACTGTTTTTT. Its translation: CASSPGTGGGWNEKLFF.

This chain connects TRBV28 to TRBJ1-2; 7 bases map to TRBD1. Germline lookup yields CDR1 MDHEN and CDR2 SYDVKM. The CDR3 is made up of 15 amino acids. Trimming cost V 4 bases and J 3 bases; bases outside gene matches: 8. CDR3 in DNA: TGTGCCAGCAGTTCGACAGGGCTTTCTCACTATGGCTACACCTTC. It codes for CASSSTGLSHYGYTF.

The V and J genes are TRBV7-9 and TRBJ1-1; no reliable D call. CDR1 and CDR2 (germline): SEHNR, FQNEAQ (reference sequence). The CDR3 is made up of 11 amino acids. Trimming shortened V by 2 bases and J by 5 bases, and 3 bases separated the two germline ends. DNA for the CDR3: TGTGCCAGCAGCTTACAGACTGAAGCTTTCTTT. Its protein product is CASSLQTEAFF.

The rearrangement uses TRBV2 and TRBJ2-7; 8 bases line up with TRBD2. CDR1 and CDR2 from the germline V gene are SNHLY and FYNNEI. The CDR3 sequence is 16 residues long. V lost 7 bases and J lost 3; bases outside the gene matches: 14. The CDR3 nucleotides are TGTGCCAGCACCGGACGGCCTAGCGGGCTTCGCTACGAGCAGTACGTC. It codes for CASTGRPSGLRYEQYV.

V gene TRBV9 combines with J gene TRBJ2-5, with D uncertain. V lost 0 bases to trimming and J lost 1 base, with 4 bases between them. The CDR3 covers 13 residues. CDR1 is SGDLS and CDR2 is YYNGEE in the germline V gene. The CDR3 DNA reads TGTGCCAGCAGCGTAGCAGGCCAAGAGACCCAGTACTTC. This sequence encodes CASSVAGQETQYF.